This note documents a single TCR beta chain sequence. No cognate antigen has been identified for it. Base qualities were left out, and no much larger clone turns up one base away. The CDR3 goes from the cysteine to the phenylalanine over 12 residues. Of all the DNA, just the CDR3 is kept, 36 bases in frame from base 1. The germline V gene specifies SNHLY as CDR1 and FYNNEI as CDR2. Trimming costs V 4 bases and J 7 bases, and their ends lie 8 bases apart. The method was the immunoSEQ multiplex PCR assay. A mixture of 60 forward primers for TCR Vbeta segments and 13 reverse primers for TCR Jbeta segments was used in the multiplex PCR. The CDR3 region of rearranged TCR beta genes was amplified from genomic DNA by a multiplex PCR assay. Amplified TCR beta libraries were sequenced as 87-base-pair reads on the Illumina HiSeq System. In the original analysis: A later analysis counted 65 million to 90 million unique TCR beta chains across the 640 or so repertoires, and around 9.9 million of these chains were shared by at least two donors. A nearest-neighbor algorithm error-corrected the raw reads and collapsed the reads into unique sequences, merging closely related sequences to remove PCR and sequencing errors. V, D and J gene segments were assigned by aligning CDR3 sequences to IMGT reference sequences. For a sequence to be retained, a match of at least six nucleotides to both a V gene segment and a J gene segment was required. Rearrangements were classified as productive when the CDR3 lacked stop codons and remained in frame with V and J, and all other rearrangements were classified as non-productive. Following IMGT convention, CDR3 was defined as the stretch from the second conserved V-encoded cysteine to the conserved J-encoded phenylalanine. The earlier analysis of some 600 of the donors excluded sequences that lacked an unambiguous match to a single V gene segment. In an earlier analysis of a few hundred of the donors, a V segment was called functional when productive rearrangements were above 56.7%, and segregating when the standard deviation between donors exceeded 5%. To diagnose cytomegalovirus status from the catalog of TCR beta chain sequences, a statistical classification framework was built. In a later analysis, V and J genes were assigned by comparing TCR nucleotide sequences against IMGT/GENE-DB human TR gene sequences. The TCRdist pipeline was used in a later analysis to assign CDR3 sequences and most-parsimonious VDJ recombination scenarios. In a later analysis, each TCR beta chain was defined by its CDR3 amino acid sequence together with its V-gene family, and reads lacking a unique V-gene family were excluded. A later analysis removed several hundred highly shared, low-generation-probability nucleotide sequences to deal with suspected cross-contamination and a sequencing artifact. A later analysis calculated a clonal expansion index for each public chain from normalized within-repertoire ranks of inferred template counts. In a later analysis, generation probabilities were computed using a VDJ recombination model fitted to out-of-frame rearrangements, and the results were checked against IGoR. In a later analysis, hypergeometric tests were used to score TCR-TCR, TCR-HLA and TCR-CMV co-occurrence, with a repertoire-size bias correction applied to TCR pairs. In a later analysis, false discovery rates were estimated by permuting HLA or CMV assignments 20 times. In a later analysis, co-occurring TCRs were grouped using DBSCAN, and TCRdist sequence similarity was added for clustering within HLA-allele-positive subsets. Repertoires with fewer than 30,000 or more than 120,000 public chains, plus five repertoires with anomalous nucleotide sharing, were excluded from co-occurrence clustering. The clones in this table, taken by TCRdb from immuneACCESS, are in-frame only. Not every clone is retained; where verified, under half of the shortfall comes from an unresolved V gene, and the cause of the rest is unknown. V, J and clone size were drawn from that table, and D and trimming were deduced from the DNA. For this sample the table gives around 110,000 clones, of which approximately 79% were detected only once. Less than 15% of the sample belongs to the ten largest clones.

These data come from a study of cytomegalovirus exposure and HLA in healthy donors (dated by TCRdb to 2015 to 2018). Concerning the study at large: According to an earlier analysis of 587 of the donors, 200 million or so T cells yielded roughly 110 million unique TCR beta sequences and 276 Gb of sequence data. Roughly 290 gigabases of sequencing data and around 80 million unique TCR sequences made up an early release that covered over 550 HLA-typed donors. Among the roughly 400 genotyped donors, around 79% belonged to the genetic ancestry cluster associated with self-reported Caucasian donors. The aim of the study was to test whether cataloging public T cell receptors could identify signatures of past pathogen exposure. Using immunosequencing, the study profiled T cell repertoires from about 620 subjects and related those repertoires to cytomegalovirus serostatus. Besides the first cohort of around 700 subjects, a separate validation cohort made up of roughly 120 different subjects was used. High-throughput TCR immunosequencing, statistical association of individual TCRs with disease status, and machine learning were combined to predict cytomegalovirus infection status. In a later analysis, previously published TCR beta repertoires from about 670 donors were re-analyzed and high-resolution HLA genotyping was added so that TCR occurrence patterns could be studied. The later analysis used no new phenotypic data to find candidate immune exposures, relying instead on TCR beta sequences and their occurrence across donors. An earlier analysis of 500 to 750 of the donors applied high-throughput TCR beta sequencing to assess whether each TCR beta V gene segment acted as functional or pseudogenic. Donor age, sex, ethnicity and CMV serostatus were compiled alongside the repertoire data. A later genetic analysis took genome-wide SNP genotypes for about 55% of the roughly 670 donors and used that subset as a discovery cohort. Every discovery cohort repertoire had been produced on one sequencing platform. Class I and class II HLA loci were covered by the typing at four-digit resolution. Typing coverage varied by locus: roughly 620-640 donors for A, B, C, DRB1 and DQB1; approximately 560 for DQA1; 606 for DPA1; roughly 450 for DPB1. Five DR-DQ haplotypes were handled as single units for association and clustering, since linkage in the cohort was strong. Among approximately 370 genotyped donors of the cohort, an average of approximately 220,000 unique TCR beta nucleotide sequences was sequenced per donor, of which about 19% were non-productive. Broad study findings and their caveats: Because some donors lacked HLA typing at each locus, the association tests relied only on the typed subset. The classifier was reported to diagnose cytomegalovirus status with high specificity and sensitivity in both the original and validation cohorts. In a later genetic analysis, fewer N-insertions in productive TCRs were reported among donors in an Asian-associated ancestry cluster than the roughly 670-donor mean. A later genetic analysis associated a missense DCLRE1C variant with V-gene and J-gene trimming of TCR beta chains, and an independent cohort replicated the association. The cohort was sequenced for TCR beta chains only, and without alpha or paired-chain data the features that could be detected were limited. In vitro tests confirmed that a few of the cytomegalovirus-associated TCR beta chains recognize cytomegalovirus antigens. A further reported finding was that TCR beta sequences accurately predicted the HLA-A and HLA-B alleles for most subjects in the first cohort. In an earlier analysis of more than 450 of the donors, most TCR beta V segments were observed in productive rearrangements about 87% or about 30% of the time, broadly matching IMGT annotations. In a later analysis, TCR association rates were found to vary across HLA loci, with the most associated TCRs seen for DRB1 alleles and the fewest for HLA-C alleles. At a false discovery rate of 0.05, a later analysis linked approximately 18,000 TCR beta sequences to specific HLA alleles. Most CMV-associated TCR beta chains appeared to be HLA-restricted in a later analysis, and the HLA associations seemed to be driven largely by CMV exposure. Some IMGT-functional V segments, including TRBV6-2 and TRBV6-3, could not be distinguished by the 87-base-pair reads and were therefore excluded. In a later analysis, HLA-associated TCR beta chains showed more clonal expansion and lower generation probabilities than non-associated chains that were equally common. Immune exposure information for the cohort was limited to CMV serostatus. When HLA alleles, especially DR and DQ, strongly co-occurred, attributing TCR associations to individual alleles was difficult. While some public TCRs were present in many individuals, most TCR sequences turned up only very rarely across donors. A later analysis reported that several top co-occurrence clusters appeared linked to parvovirus B19, influenza, CMV and Epstein-Barr virus. Linkage disequilibrium might explain the correlated functional status among segregating V segments, but an unknown experimental factor could not be ruled out. The study gave a list of 150 to 200 TCR beta chains associated with cytomegalovirus. Roughly uniform sequencing depth across donors was assumed in presence/absence analyses, although this assumption may not hold. The authors suggested that the approach could potentially be extended to other disease states and immunological phenotypes. Because counts were too low, about 18 rarely observed V segments, including chromosome 9 orphons, were excluded from the earlier analysis of about 500 of the donors. A group of highly shared sequence variants was considered likely to be a technical artifact of the sequencing pipeline.

The cohort consisted of approximately 690 healthy bone marrow donors. At the time of sampling, all cohort members were nominally healthy, though unrecorded immune exposures were likely present. The donor was CMV seropositive and belonged to the group of 250 to 300 seropositive cohort members. Every donor gave a peripheral blood sample, and the peripheral blood mononuclear cells from that sample were used for TCR beta sequencing. The Qiagen DNeasy Blood Extraction Kit was used to extract genomic DNA from the blood cell samples. The sequence was obtained from a woman aged 40 to 49 in good health and CMV-seropositive. The receptor chain draws on TRBV2 and TRBJ2-1; the D segment cannot be called with confidence. Sequenced: PBMCs. Here is the DNA: TGTGCCAGCAGTGGGAGTCCGAATGAGCAGTTCTTC. The translation is CASSGSPNEQFF.